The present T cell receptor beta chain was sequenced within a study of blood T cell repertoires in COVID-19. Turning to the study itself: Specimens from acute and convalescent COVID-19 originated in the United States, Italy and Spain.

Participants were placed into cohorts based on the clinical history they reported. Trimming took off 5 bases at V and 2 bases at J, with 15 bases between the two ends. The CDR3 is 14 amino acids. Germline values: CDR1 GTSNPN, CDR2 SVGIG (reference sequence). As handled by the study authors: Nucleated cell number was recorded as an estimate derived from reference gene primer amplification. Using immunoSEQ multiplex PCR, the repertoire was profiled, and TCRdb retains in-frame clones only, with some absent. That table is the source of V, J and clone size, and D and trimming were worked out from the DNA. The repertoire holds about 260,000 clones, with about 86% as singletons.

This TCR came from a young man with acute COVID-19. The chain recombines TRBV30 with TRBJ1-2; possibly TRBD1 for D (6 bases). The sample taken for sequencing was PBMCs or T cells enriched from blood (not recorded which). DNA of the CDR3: TGTGCCTGGGCTATGACAGGCAGGAACTATGGCTACACCTTC. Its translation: CAWAMTGRNYGYTF.